These 20 T cell receptor beta chains came from one sample sequenced in a study of beta chain features in type 1 diabetes. The antigens of these receptors remain unknown. Overall study results and limits: TCRB CDR3s from Type 1 diabetes patients were moderately but significantly shorter in all four CD4+ subsets.

Expressed TCRB transcripts got sequenced, as all isolated RNA was reverse transcribed. TCRdb's table, derived via immunoSEQ multiplex PCR, lists solely in-frame clones and lacks some. The sample holds 400,000 or so clones, roughly 12% seen once. Input material: naive CD4+ T cells from blood. Every receptor here comes from a young woman with type 1 diabetes.

This clone was detected only a few times. The chain joins TRBV19 to TRBJ1-5; maybe TRBD1 (6 bases). Germline V gives CDR1 LNHDA, CDR2 SQIVND (reference sequence). The V end lost 8 bases, the J end lost 0 bases, and 14 bases lay between the germline ends. The CDR3 has 15 residues. CDR3 DNA: TGTGCCAGTGGACAGAAGGACGCTAGCAATCAGCCCCAGCATTTT. Translation: CASGQKDASNQPQHF. The full variable domain, completed using reference TRBV19 and TRBJ1-5, is DGGITQSPKYLFRKEGQNVTLSCEQNLNHDAMYWYRQDPGQGLRLIYYSQIVNDFQKGDIAEGYSVSREKKESFPLTVTSAQKNPTAFYLCASGQKDASNQPQHFGDGTRLSIL.

This chain uses TRBV7-2 with TRBJ2-7; the D gene is possibly TRBD2 (5 bases). V was cut by 1 base and J by 6 bases, with 13 bases left in between. This CDR3 has 14 amino acids. Germline lookup yields CDR1 SGHTA and CDR2 FQGNSA. The CDR3 nucleotides read TGTGCCAGCAGCTTAGGGCTAGCTGCCTTCGAGCAGTACTTC. Translation gives CASSLGLAAFEQYF.

The V gene is TRBV6-5, the J gene TRBJ2-5, with D unclear. The germline gives CDR1 MNHEY, CDR2 SVGAGI. The CDR3 has 13 residues. V was pared by 6 bases and J by 4 bases, with 12 bases between. The DNA for the CDR3 is TGTGCCAGCAGGAGCCCCCCCCGAGAGACCCAGTACTTC. Translated, it gives CASRSPPRETQYF.

The J gene is TRBJ2-5, the V gene TRBV5-1, with 11 bases fitting TRBD2. CDR3 length equals 14 residues. The trim removed 4 bases at V and 4 bases at J, leaving 3 bases unmatched. Germline V lookup: CDR1 SGHRS, CDR2 YFSETQ. In DNA, the CDR3 is TGCGCCAGCAGCGTCGGACTAGCGGGAGAGACCCAGTACTTC. It yields the protein CASSVGLAGETQYF.

V is TRBV7-9 and J is TRBJ2-4; 8 nucleotides agree with TRBD1. The CDR3 length is 15 residues. Germline-derived CDR1 and CDR2 are SEHNR and FQNEAQ (reference sequence). The ends lost 3 bases at V and 8 bases at J; junction bases unmatched: 9. The CDR3 sequence is CASSFGDRGDDIQYF. Written as DNA, the CDR3 is TGTGCCAGCAGCTTTGGAGACAGGGGTGACGACATTCAGTACTTC. Supplemented by reference TRBV7-9 and TRBJ2-4, the full variable domain reads DTGVSQNPRHKITKRGQNVTFRCDPISEHNRLYWYRQTLGQGPEFLTYFQNEAQLEKSRLLSDRFSAERPKGSFSTLEIQRTEQGDSAMYLCASSFGDRGDDIQYFGAGTRLSVL.

This clone showed up just a few times. At one of its ends the junction is not consistent with the germline gene, which may arise from a read error. V and J are TRBV25-1 and TRBJ1-1; the D is unclear. The CDR3 is made up of 11 amino acids. Per the germline V gene, CDR1 is MGHDK and CDR2 is SYGVNS. DNA of the CDR3: TGTGCCAGCAGTGAAGGGAGACGGCCGGAGTTT. Its translation is CASSEGRRPEF.

The rearrangement links TRBV4-3 to TRBJ1-2; 7 positions match TRBD1. This CDR3 has 15 residues. Germline values: CDR1 LGHNA, CDR2 YSLEER. V lost 2 bases, J lost 3 bases, and 6 bases stayed unmatched. The CDR3 DNA is TGCGCCAGCAGCCAATTGGTCAGGGGGGACTATGGCTACACCTTC. Its translation is CASSQLVRGDYGYTF.

This clone was seen a handful of times. The V call is TRBV9, the J call TRBJ1-2; 7 positions agree with TRBD1. Germline V gene data show CDR1 as SGDLS and CDR2 as YYNGEE. The CDR3 sequence is 15 residues long. The J segment lost 7 bases and the V segment lost 0 bases, leaving 9 bases of the junction unmatched. CDR3 sequence reads: CASSVAGDSSSGYTF. The CDR3 DNA follows: TGTGCCAGCAGCGTAGCCGGGGACAGCAGTTCTGGCTACACCTTC.

V usage is TRBV6-6 and J usage is TRBJ2-7; D is undetermined. The CDR3 is 14 residues long. CDR1 MNHNY and CDR2 SVGAGI come from the germline V gene (reference sequence). V lost 3 bases and J 0 bases, leaving 9 bases between the germline ends. The CDR3 DNA reads TGTGCCAGCAGTTATTCCGGGTCCTCCTACGAGCAGTACTTC. Encoded protein: CASSYSGSSYEQYF.

In the case of this clone: Compared with germline, one end of the junction differs, possibly owing to a read error. The rearrangement joins TRBV9 to TRBJ2-1; no clear D. The germline V gene encodes CDR1 SGDLS and CDR2 YYNGEE. There are 13 residues in the CDR3. CDR3 coding DNA: TGTGCCAGCAGCGGCAACTCCGACAATGAGCAGTTCTTC. This encodes CASSGNSDNEQFF.

This chain joins TRBV30 and TRBJ1-2; tentatively, D is TRBD1 (5 bases). The CDR3 is 12 amino acids. Germline CDR1 GTSNPN, CDR2 SVGIG (reference sequence). The ends were cut back, 4 bases at V and 8 bases at J, with 14 bases in the middle. The CDR3 protein is CAWTKRGGGYTF. The CDR3 nucleotides read TGTGCCTGGACTAAAAGGGGAGGCGGCTACACCTTC.

V and J are TRBV7-2 and TRBJ2-5; D is unclear. V lost 5 bases to trimming and J lost 0 bases, with 7 bases between them. Germline V CDR1 and CDR2: SGHTA, FQGNSA. The length of the CDR3 is 13 residues. The CDR3 region is CASSTEYQETQYF. CDR3 sequence (DNA): TGTGCCAGCAGCACGGAGTACCAAGAGACCCAGTACTTC.

This clone was counted only a few times. The chain uses TRBV28 and TRBJ2-4; D might be TRBD2 (5 bases). Trimming took 2 bases from V and 0 from J, leaving 11 bases between them. Looked up from germline, CDR1 is MDHEN and CDR2 is SYDVKM. The CDR3 consists of 16 residues. CDR3 DNA sequence: TGTGCCAGCAGTTTAGGGAGCAGAATAGCCAAAAACATTCAGTACTTC. Its protein is CASSLGSRIAKNIQYF. The variable domain in full, with the rest retrieved from reference TRBV28 and TRBJ2-4, is DVKVTQSSRYLVKRTGEKVFLECVQDMDHENMFWYRQDPGLGLRLIYFSYDVKMKEKGDIPEGYSVSREKKERFSLILESASTNQTSMYLCASSLGSRIAKNIQYFGAGTRLSVL.

This clone was detected only a few times. The chain is built from TRBV5-1 and TRBJ2-2; 7 positions agree with TRBD1. Unmatched junction bases numbered 4, after V lost 3 bases and J lost 2 bases. Germline V gene lookup returns CDR1 SGHRS and CDR2 YFSETQ. CDR3 size: 15 residues. CDR3 protein: CASSSDRANTGELFF. CDR3 bases: TGCGCCAGCAGCTCCGACAGGGCTAACACCGGGGAGCTGTTTTTT.

The chain employs TRBV7-8 and TRBJ2-5; the D gene is possibly TRBD2 (5 bases). CDR1 and CDR2 (germline): SGHVS, FQNEAQ. The germline V and J ends were trimmed by 1 base and 2 bases, with 5 bases remaining between them. The CDR3 extends over 13 amino acids. The CDR3 sequence: CASSLGEQETQYF. The CDR3 DNA sequence: TGTGCCAGCAGCTTAGGGGAGCAAGAGACCCAGTACTTC. Variable domain in full (rest from reference TRBV7-8 and TRBJ2-5): GAGVSQSPRYKVAKRGQDVALRCDPISGHVSLFWYQQALGQGPEFLTYFQNEAQLDKSGLPSDRFFAERPEGSVSTLKIQRTQQEDSAVYLCASSLGEQETQYFGPGTRLLVL.

The chain links TRBV10-3 to TRBJ2-7; a weak D match, TRBD2 (6 bases). This CDR3 spans 12 amino acids. CDR1 is ENHRY, CDR2 SYGVKD, per germline. Deletions cut 6 bases from V and 6 bases from J, with 12 bases between. CDR3 sequence reads: CAIRETRAEQYF. For the CDR3, the DNA is TGTGCCATCAGGGAGACTAGAGCCGAGCAGTACTTC.

The rearrangement uses TRBV6-5 and TRBJ2-5; D may be TRBD1 (5 bases). Looked up from germline, CDR1 is MNHEY and CDR2 is SVGAGI. CDR3 length: 15 amino acids. Trimming removed 4 bases at V and 3 bases at J, with 15 bases between. The CDR3 DNA reads as TGTGCCAGCAGTTCACCCGGGCTAGGGGAAGAGACCCAGTACTTC. Amino acid sequence: CASSSPGLGEETQYF.

This clone was detected only a few times. V gene TRBV29-1 combines with J gene TRBJ1-2, with D maybe TRBD1 (5 bases). The CDR3 is 12 amino acids. Germline-derived CDR1 and CDR2 are SQVTM and ANQGSEA. Trimming pared 6 bases from V and 9 bases from J, leaving 17 bases between. This CDR3 is CSVDETGGRYTF. In DNA, the CDR3 is TGCAGCGTCGACGAAACCGGGGGTCGCTACACCTTC.

This clone has a handful of counts. This chain uses TRBV14 with TRBJ2-7; D unresolved. Germline CDR1 SGHDN, CDR2 FVKESK. There are 15 residues in the CDR3. V lost 0 bases and J 3 bases, leaving 12 bases between the germline ends. CDR3 coding DNA: TGTGCCAGCAGCCAAGAGAGGAAGGAACACTACGAGCAGTACTTC. Protein product: CASSQERKEHYEQYF.

The CDR3 loop reads CASSQGEGVKYGGYTF. As DNA, the CDR3 is TGCGCCAGCAGCCAAGGGGAGGGAGTTAAGTATGGTGGCTACACCTTC. V is TRBV4-3 and J is TRBJ1-2; D unclear. The germline gives CDR1 LGHNA, CDR2 YSLEER. The CDR3 is made up of 16 amino acids. V was cut by 1 base and J by 7 bases, with 19 bases left in between.